This T cell receptor (beta chain) was sequenced for a study of control samples from healthy donors and cancer patients. Method: immunoSEQ multiplex PCR; TCRdb's copy keeps in-frame clones and lacks some. The table shows fewer than 60,000 clones, with 85% to 95% occurring only once. This receptor was identified in a man under 40 in good health. Sequencing was performed on blood.

The CDR3 region has the DNA TGCGCCAGCAGCCCGGAGCGGCCTGGGGGCGAGCAGTACTTC. Residues: CASSPERPGGEQYF. The rearrangement uses TRBV5-1 and TRBJ2-7; D may match TRBD1 or TRBD2 (5 bases each). V lost 4 bases and J lost 6, with 17 bases in between. This CDR3 region has 14 residues. Per the germline V gene, CDR1 is SGHRS and CDR2 is YFSETQ. Combining the CDR3 with reference TRBV5-1 and TRBJ2-7 gives the whole variable domain KAGVTQTPRYLIKTRGQQVTLSCSPISGHRSVSWYQQTPGQGLQFLFEYFSETQRNKGNFPGRFSGRQFSNSRSEMNVSTLELGDSALYLCASSPERPGGEQYFGPGTRLTVT.